Following are 14 T cell receptor beta chains from one sample sequenced in a study of radiotherapy plus CTLA-4 blockade in lung cancer. The table came from immunoSEQ multiplex PCR; TCRdb's copy has only in-frame clones and leaves some out. In the table there are about 110,000 clones, approximately 87% of which are singletons. The sequenced sample was peripheral blood, obtained from a patient treated with radiotherapy plus ipilimumab. These receptors all stem from a human donor with non-small cell lung cancer that progressed on radiotherapy plus ipilimumab. Some clones in this sample may be carry-over from other donors' samples.

The CDR3 sequence is CASSKETGCYGYTF. The CDR3 coding sequence is TGTGCCAGCAGCAAGGAGACTGGTTGTTATGGCTACACCTTC. This sequence joins TRBV21-1 and TRBJ1-2. TRBV21-1 is deemed a pseudogene. This CDR3 is 14 amino acids long.

V is TRBV5-1 and J is TRBJ2-3; D gene ambiguous. This CDR3 spans 14 amino acids. The germline gives CDR1 SGHRS, CDR2 YFSETQ. Trimming removed 2 bases at V and 0 bases at J, with 7 bases between. CDR3 loop: CASSLRTSTDTQYF. The CDR3 nucleotides are TGCGCCAGCAGCTTACGAACTAGCACAGATACGCAGTATTTT.

This clone came up once. CDR3 amino acids: CASSQDWGRDYTEAFF. CDR3 bases: TGCGCCAGCAGCCAAGATTGGGGACGAGACTACACTGAAGCTTTCTTT. V gene TRBV4-1 combines with J gene TRBJ1-1; D is perhaps TRBD1 (5 bases). Trimming cost V 0 bases and J 3 bases, with 14 bases left between them. CDR3 length: 16 residues. Germline CDR1 reads MGHRA; CDR2 reads YSYEKL.

The chain has TRBV5-5 and TRBJ1-1, with a tentative D call TRBD1 (6 bases). CDR1 SGHKS and CDR2 YYEKEE come from the germline V gene (reference sequence). CDR3 length equals 16 residues. The V end was cut by 3 bases, the J end by 0 bases, with 15 bases between. The CDR3 DNA reads TGTGCCAGCAGCTCCTGGACAGTAACTATGAACACTGAAGCTTTCTTT. This codes for CASSSWTVTMNTEAFF.

This chain links TRBV5-6 with TRBJ1-2; 7 bases match TRBD1. Trimming took 6 bases from V and 4 from J; bases not matched to a gene: 6. The germline V gene has CDR1 SGHDT and CDR2 YYEEEE. The CDR3 has 13 amino acids. CDR3 in amino acids: CASIGQGVYGYTF. In nucleotides, the CDR3 is TGTGCCAGCATTGGGCAGGGGGTCTATGGCTACACCTTC.

J is TRBJ2-7 and V is TRBV4-3, with D perhaps matching TRBD1 (5 bases). There are 17 residues in the CDR3. CDR1 is LGHNA and CDR2 is YSLEER in the germline V gene. Trimming shortened V by 2 bases and J by 3 bases, and 20 bases separated the two germline ends. DNA for the CDR3: TGCGCCAGCAGCCAACAGACTGACAGCTTGATCGTCTACGAGCAGTACTTC. This codes for CASSQQTDSLIVYEQYF.

The rearrangement uses TRBV28 and TRBJ2-1; D call uncertain. Trimming removed 11 bases at V and 4 bases at J, with 6 bases between. There are 10 residues in the CDR3. From germline, CDR1 is MDHEN and CDR2 SYDVKM. CDR3 bases: TGTGCCTCAAGTTACAATGAGCAGTTCTTC. Encoded protein: CASSYNEQFF.

V and J are TRBV7-3 and TRBJ1-2, with D perhaps TRBD1 (5 bases). Trimming removed 0 bases from V and 10 bases from J, with 15 bases in between. This CDR3 spans 14 amino acids. Germline V CDR1 and CDR2: SGHTA, FQGTGA. The CDR3 nucleotides read TGTGCCAGCAGCTTAACGAAGGGGTTTAAGCCCTACACCTTC. It translates to CASSLTKGFKPYTF.

V gene TRBV5-1 combines with J gene TRBJ2-2; possibly TRBD1 or TRBD2 for D (6 bases each). V dropped 5 bases and J dropped 2 bases, with 16 bases sitting between them. CDR3 length equals 16 residues. Germline values: CDR1 SGHRS, CDR2 YFSETQ. CDR3 bases: TGCGCCAGCAGAGCCCTCGGGGGCGGAAACACCGGGGAGCTGTTTTTT. Translation: CASRALGGGNTGELFF.

This rearrangement joins TRBV4-1 to TRBJ1-5, with 9 bases that match TRBD1. V dropped 5 bases and J dropped 4; count of bases not matched to a gene: 3. The CDR3 has 14 residues. Germline lookup yields CDR1 MGHRA and CDR2 YSYEKL. In nucleotides, the CDR3 is TGCGCCAGCAGCGCGACAGGGGGAAATCAGCCCCAGCATTTT. Translated: CASSATGGNQPQHF.

This clone was detected once. V usage is TRBV5-6 and J usage is TRBJ1-3; tentative D call: TRBD1 (5 bases). CDR3 length equals 14 residues. V dropped 4 bases and J dropped 1 base, with 9 bases sitting between them. Germline CDR1 is SGHDT and CDR2 is YYEEEE. CDR3 sequence (DNA): TGTGCCAGCAGCCTAGGGACGTCTGGAAACACCATATATTTT. Residues: CASSLGTSGNTIYF.

The chain uses TRBV5-4 and TRBJ2-3, with D maybe TRBD1 (5 bases). The CDR3 runs 14 residues. V lost 4 bases to trimming and J lost 1 base, with 10 bases between them. CDR1 is SGHNT and CDR2 is YYREEE in the germline V gene (reference sequence). The CDR3 DNA follows: TGTGCCAGCAGCGGGGCCCGAGGCACAGATACGCAGTATTTT. Its protein product is CASSGARGTDTQYF.

This sequence joins TRBV2 and TRBJ1-5; TRBD1 agrees at 8 bases. Germline V CDR1 and CDR2: SNHLY, FYNNEI. The CDR3 has 15 amino acids. With 1 base clipped from V and 4 bases from J, the junction kept 3 bases outside the gene matches. Here the CDR3 reads CASSEGRQGNQPQHF. In nucleotides, the CDR3 is TGTGCCAGCAGTGAAGGACGACAGGGGAATCAGCCCCAGCATTTT.

The gene calls are TRBV7-2 and TRBJ2-7; 8 bases fit TRBD2. Unmatched junction bases numbered 8, after V lost 0 bases and J lost 4 bases. The V gene's germline CDR1 is SGHTA and CDR2 FQGNSA. The CDR3 consists of 16 residues. CDR3 amino acids: CASSLAAISGDYEQYF. The CDR3, as DNA: TGTGCCAGCAGCTTAGCGGCCATTAGCGGGGATTACGAGCAGTACTTC.